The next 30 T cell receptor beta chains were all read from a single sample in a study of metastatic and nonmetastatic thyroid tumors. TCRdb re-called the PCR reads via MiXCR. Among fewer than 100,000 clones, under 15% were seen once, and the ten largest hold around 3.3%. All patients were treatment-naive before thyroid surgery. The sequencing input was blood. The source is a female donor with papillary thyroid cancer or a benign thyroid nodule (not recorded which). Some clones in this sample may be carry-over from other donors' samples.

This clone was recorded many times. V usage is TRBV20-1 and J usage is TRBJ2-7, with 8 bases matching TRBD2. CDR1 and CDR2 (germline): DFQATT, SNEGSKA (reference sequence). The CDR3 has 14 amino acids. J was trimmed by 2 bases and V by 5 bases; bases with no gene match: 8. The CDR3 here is CSAPHSSGPYEQYF. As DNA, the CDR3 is TGCAGTGCTCCGCATTCTAGCGGGCCCTACGAGCAGTACTTC.

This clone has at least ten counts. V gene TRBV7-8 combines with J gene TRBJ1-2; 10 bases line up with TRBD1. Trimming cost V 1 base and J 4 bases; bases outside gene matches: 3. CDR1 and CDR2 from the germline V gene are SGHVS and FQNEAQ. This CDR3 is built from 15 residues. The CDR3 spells CASSLGDRGGYGYTF. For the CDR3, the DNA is TGTGCCAGCAGCTTAGGGGACAGGGGCGGCTATGGCTACACCTTC.

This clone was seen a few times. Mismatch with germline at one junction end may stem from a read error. The CDR3 sequence: CASNQVINRVDEKLFF. The CDR3, as DNA: TGTGCCAGCAACCAAGTAATAAACAGGGTTGACGAAAAACTGTTTTTT. The chain uses TRBV3-1 and TRBJ1-4, with D tentatively TRBD1 (6 bases). This CDR3 comprises 16 residues. In germline, CDR1 is LGHDT, CDR2 YNNKEL (reference sequence).

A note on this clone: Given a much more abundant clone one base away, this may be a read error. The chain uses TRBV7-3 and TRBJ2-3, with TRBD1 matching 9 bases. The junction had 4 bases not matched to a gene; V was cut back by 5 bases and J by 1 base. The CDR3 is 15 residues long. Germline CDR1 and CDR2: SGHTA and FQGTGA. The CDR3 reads CASSPRTGGTDTQYF. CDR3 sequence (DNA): TGTGCCAGCAGCCCTAGGACAGGGGGCACAGATACGCAGTATTTT.

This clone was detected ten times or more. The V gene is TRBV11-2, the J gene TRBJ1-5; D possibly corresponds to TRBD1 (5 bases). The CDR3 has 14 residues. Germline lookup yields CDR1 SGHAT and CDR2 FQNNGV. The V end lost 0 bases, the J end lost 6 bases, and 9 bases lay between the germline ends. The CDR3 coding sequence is TGTGCCAGCAGCTTAGATTTGGGGGTTCAGCCCCAGCATTTT. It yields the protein CASSLDLGVQPQHF.

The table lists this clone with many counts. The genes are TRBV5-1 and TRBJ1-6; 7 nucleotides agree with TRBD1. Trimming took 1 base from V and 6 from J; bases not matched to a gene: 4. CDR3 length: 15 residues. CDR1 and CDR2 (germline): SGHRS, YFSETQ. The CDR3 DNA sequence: TGCGCCAGCAGCTTGAATACAGGGGTTAATTCACCCCTCCACTTT. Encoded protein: CASSLNTGVNSPLHF.

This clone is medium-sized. In DNA form, the CDR3 reads TGTGCCAGCATTTCGTTCAGGGACCTCTACGAGCAGTACTTC. It yields the protein CASISFRDLYEQYF. The chain has TRBV12-3 or TRBV12-4 and TRBJ2-7; D is possibly TRBD1 or TRBD2 (5 bases each). The V and J ends lost 7 bases and 3 bases respectively, with 16 bases between them. The CDR3 has 14 residues.

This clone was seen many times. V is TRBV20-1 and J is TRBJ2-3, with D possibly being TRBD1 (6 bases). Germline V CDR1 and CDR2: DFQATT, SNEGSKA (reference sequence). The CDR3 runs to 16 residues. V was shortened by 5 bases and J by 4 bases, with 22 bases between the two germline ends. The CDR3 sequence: CSAPGDDRGQPDTQYF. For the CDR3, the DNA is TGCAGTGCTCCCGGCGATGATCGTGGACAGCCAGATACGCAGTATTTT.

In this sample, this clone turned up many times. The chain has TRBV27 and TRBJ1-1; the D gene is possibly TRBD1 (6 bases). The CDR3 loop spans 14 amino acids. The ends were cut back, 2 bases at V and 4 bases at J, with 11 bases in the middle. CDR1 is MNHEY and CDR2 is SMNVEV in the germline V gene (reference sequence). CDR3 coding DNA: TGTGCCAGCAGTTTAGTCCGAGGGGGCACTGAAGCTTTCTTT. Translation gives CASSLVRGGTEAFF.

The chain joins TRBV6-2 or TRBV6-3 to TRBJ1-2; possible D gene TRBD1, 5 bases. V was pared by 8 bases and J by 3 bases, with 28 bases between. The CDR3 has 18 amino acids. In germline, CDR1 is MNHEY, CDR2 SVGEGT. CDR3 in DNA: TGTGCCAGCCGACCGGGAAGGTCAGGGTGGATAGTGGACTATGGCTACACCTTC. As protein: CASRPGRSGWIVDYGYTF.

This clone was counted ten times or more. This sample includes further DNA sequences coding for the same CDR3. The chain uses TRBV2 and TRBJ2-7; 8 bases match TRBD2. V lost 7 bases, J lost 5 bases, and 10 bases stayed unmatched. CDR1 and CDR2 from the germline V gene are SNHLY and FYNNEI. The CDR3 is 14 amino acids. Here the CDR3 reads CASNRQTAGDEQYF. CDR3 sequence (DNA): TGTGCCAGCAACAGACAAACAGCGGGGGACGAGCAGTACTTC.

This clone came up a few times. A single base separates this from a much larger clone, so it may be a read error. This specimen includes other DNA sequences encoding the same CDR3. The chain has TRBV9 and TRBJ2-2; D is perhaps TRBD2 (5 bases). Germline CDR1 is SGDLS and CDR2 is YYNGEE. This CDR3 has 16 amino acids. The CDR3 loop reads CASSPTVYANTGELFF. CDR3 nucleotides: TGTGCCAGCAGCCCAACAGTTTACGCGAACACCGGGGAGCTGTTTTTC.

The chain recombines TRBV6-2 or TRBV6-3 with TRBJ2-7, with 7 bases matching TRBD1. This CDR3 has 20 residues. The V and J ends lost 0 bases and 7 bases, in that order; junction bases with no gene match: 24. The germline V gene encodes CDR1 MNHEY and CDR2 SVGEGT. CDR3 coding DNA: TGTGCCAGCAGTTACTCTGGCTGGACAGGTGGCCCTCGGACCCTGGGGGAGCAGTACTTC. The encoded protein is CASSYSGWTGGPRTLGEQYF.

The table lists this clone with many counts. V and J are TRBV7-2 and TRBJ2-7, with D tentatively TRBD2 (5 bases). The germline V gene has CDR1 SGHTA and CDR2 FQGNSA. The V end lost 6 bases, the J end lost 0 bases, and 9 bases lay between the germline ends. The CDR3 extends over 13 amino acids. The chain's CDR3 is CASSWGVSYEQYF. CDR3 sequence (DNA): TGTGCCAGCAGTTGGGGAGTCTCCTACGAGCAGTACTTC.

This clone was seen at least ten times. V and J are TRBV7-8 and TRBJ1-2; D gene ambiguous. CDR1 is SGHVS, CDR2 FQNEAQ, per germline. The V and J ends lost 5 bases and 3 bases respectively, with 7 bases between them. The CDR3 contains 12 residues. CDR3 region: CASSREDYGYTF. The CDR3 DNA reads TGTGCCAGCAGCCGGGAAGACTATGGCTACACCTTC.

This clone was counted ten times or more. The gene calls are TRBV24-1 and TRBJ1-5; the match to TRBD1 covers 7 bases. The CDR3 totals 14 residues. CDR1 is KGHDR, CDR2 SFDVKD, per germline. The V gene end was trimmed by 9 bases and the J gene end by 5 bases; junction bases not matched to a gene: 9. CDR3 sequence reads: CATGQGVEDQPQHF. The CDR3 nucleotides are TGTGCCACCGGGCAGGGGGTCGAGGATCAGCCCCAGCATTTT.

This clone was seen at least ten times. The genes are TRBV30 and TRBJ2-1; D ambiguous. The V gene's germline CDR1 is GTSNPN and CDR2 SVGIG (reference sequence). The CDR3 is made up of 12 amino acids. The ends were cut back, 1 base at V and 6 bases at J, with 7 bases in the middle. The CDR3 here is CAWSATPNEQFF. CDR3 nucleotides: TGTGCCTGGAGTGCGACCCCCAATGAGCAGTTCTTC. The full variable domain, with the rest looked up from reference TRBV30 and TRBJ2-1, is SQTIHQWPATLVQPVGSPLSLECTVEGTSNPNLYWYRQAAGRGLQLLFYSVGIGQISSEVPQNLSASRPQDRQFILSSKKLLLSDSGFYLCAWSATPNEQFFGPGTRLTVL.

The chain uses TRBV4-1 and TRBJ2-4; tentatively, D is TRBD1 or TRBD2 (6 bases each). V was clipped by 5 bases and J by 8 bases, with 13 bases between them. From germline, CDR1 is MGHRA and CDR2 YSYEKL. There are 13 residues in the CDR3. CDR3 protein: CASSLRGQDIQYF. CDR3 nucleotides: TGCGCCAGCAGCTTACGGGGGCAGGACATTCAGTACTTC.

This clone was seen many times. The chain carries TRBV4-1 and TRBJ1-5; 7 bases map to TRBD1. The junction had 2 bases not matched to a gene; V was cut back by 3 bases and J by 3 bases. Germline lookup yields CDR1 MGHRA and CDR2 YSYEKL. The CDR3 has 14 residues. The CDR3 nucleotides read TGCGCCAGCAGCCACACAGGGGACAATCAGCCCCAGCATTTT. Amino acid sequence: CASSHTGDNQPQHF.

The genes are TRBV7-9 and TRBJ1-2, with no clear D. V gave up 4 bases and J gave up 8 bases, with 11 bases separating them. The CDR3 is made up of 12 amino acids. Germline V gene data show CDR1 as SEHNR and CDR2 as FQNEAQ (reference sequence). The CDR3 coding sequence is TGTGCCAGCAGCTACGATTCGGGCGGCTACACCTTC. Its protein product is CASSYDSGGYTF.

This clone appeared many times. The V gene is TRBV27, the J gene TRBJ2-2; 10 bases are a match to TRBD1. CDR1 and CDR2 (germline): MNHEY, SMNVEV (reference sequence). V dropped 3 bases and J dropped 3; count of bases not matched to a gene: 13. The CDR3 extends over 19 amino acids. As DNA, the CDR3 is TGTGCCAGCAGTTTCCGCGCCGGGACAGGGGCATTGGACACCGGGGAGCTGTTTTTT. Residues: CASSFRAGTGALDTGELFF.

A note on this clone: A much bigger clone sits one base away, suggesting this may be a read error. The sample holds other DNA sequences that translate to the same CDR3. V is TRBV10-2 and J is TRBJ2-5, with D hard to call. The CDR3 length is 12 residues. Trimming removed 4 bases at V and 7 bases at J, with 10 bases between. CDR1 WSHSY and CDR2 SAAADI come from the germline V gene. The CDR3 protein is CASSVRSGTQYF. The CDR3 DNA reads TGCGCCAGCAGTGTACGTTCCGGGACCCAGTACTTC.

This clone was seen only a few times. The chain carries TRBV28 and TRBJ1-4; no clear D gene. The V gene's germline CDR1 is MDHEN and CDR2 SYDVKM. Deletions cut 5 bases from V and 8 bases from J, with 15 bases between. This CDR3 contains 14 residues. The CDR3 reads CASSTTKSFEKLFF. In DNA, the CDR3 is TGTGCCAGCAGTACTACAAAGAGCTTCGAAAAACTGTTTTTT.

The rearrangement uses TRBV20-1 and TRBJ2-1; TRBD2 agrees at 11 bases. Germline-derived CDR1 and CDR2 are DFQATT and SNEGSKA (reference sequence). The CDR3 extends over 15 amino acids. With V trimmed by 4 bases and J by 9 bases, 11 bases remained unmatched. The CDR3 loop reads CSATQTSGKVSEQFF. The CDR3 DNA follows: TGCAGTGCTACCCAGACTAGCGGGAAAGTGAGTGAGCAGTTCTTC.

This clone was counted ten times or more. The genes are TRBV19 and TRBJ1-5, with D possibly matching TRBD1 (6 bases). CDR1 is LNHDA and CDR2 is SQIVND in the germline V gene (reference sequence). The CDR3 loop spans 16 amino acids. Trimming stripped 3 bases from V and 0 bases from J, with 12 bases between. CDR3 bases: TGTGCCAGTAGTATCCGGGACACTACTAGCAATCAGCCCCAGCATTTT. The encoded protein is CASSIRDTTSNQPQHF.

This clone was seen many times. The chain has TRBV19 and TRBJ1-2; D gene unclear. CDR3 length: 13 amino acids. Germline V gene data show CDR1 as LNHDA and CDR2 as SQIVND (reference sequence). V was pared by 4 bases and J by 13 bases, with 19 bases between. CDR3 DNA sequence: TGTGCCAGTAGTACCCAAGAGACGGATATTCGCACCTTC. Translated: CASSTQETDIRTF.

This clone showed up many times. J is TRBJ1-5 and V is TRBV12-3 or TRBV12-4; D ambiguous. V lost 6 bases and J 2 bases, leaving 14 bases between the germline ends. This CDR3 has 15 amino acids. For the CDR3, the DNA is TGTGCCAGCAGGGTCATGGAGGGTGGCAATCAGCCCCAGCATTTT. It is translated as CASRVMEGGNQPQHF.

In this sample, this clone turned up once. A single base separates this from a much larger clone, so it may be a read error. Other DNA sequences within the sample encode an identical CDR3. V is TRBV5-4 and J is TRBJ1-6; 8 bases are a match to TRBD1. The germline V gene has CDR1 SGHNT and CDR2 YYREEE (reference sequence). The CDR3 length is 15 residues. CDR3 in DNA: TGTGCCAGTAGCTTGGGGACAGGCCTAAATTCACCCCTCCACTTT. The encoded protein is CASSLGTGLNSPLHF.

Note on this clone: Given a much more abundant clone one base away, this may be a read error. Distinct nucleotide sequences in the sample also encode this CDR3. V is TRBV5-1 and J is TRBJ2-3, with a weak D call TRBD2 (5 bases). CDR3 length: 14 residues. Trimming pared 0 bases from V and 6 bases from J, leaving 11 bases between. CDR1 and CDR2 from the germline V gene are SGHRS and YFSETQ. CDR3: CASSLGSEVDTQYF. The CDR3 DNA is TGCGCCAGCAGCTTGGGATCGGAGGTTGATACGCAGTATTTT. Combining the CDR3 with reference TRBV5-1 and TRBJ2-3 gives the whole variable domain KAGVTQTPRYLIKTRGQQVTLSCSPISGHRSVSWYQQTPGQGLQFLFEYFSETQRNKGNFPGRFSGRQFSNSRSEMNVSTLELGDSALYLCASSLGSEVDTQYFGPGTRLTVL.

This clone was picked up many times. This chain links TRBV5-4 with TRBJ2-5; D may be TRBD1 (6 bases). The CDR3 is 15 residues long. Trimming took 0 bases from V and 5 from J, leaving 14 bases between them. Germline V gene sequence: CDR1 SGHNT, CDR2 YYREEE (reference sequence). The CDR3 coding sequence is TGTGCCAGCAGCTTGGTTGGCCCAACAGGGGAGACCCAGTACTTC. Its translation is CASSLVGPTGETQYF.